The 14 T cell receptor beta chains below were found in one sample sequenced in a study of cytomegalovirus exposure and HLA in healthy donors. The method was immunoSEQ multiplex PCR; TCRdb's version includes in-frame clones alone and lacks a portion of them. Seen here are about 330,000 clones, about nine tenths observed once, and the top ten hold 0.84%. What was sequenced was PBMCs. All receptors derive from a woman between 18 and 29 years old in good health and CMV-seronegative.

The V gene is TRBV5-4, the J gene TRBJ2-3; possibly TRBD1 for D (5 bases). Trimming removed 1 base at V and 7 bases at J, with 19 bases between. Germline assignment: CDR1 SGHNT and CDR2 YYREEE (reference sequence). The CDR3 sequence is 16 residues long. This CDR3 is CASSLSAGKVENTQYF. In nucleotides, the CDR3 is TGTGCCAGCAGCTTGTCGGCAGGGAAAGTTGAAAATACGCAGTATTTT.

This clone was seen only a few times. J is TRBJ2-7 and V is TRBV2; no reliable D call. The CDR3 loop spans 12 amino acids. The germline CDR1 and CDR2 sequences are SNHLY and FYNNEI. V shed 5 bases and J shed 3 bases, with 8 bases lying between them. DNA for the CDR3: TGTGCCAGCAGTAGACACCTCTACGAGCAGTACTTC. This encodes CASSRHLYEQYF.

CDR3: CASSLTSATGELFF. CDR3 nucleotide sequence: TGTGCCAGCAGTTTGACTAGCGCTACCGGGGAGCTGTTTTTT. V usage is TRBV6-5 and J usage is TRBJ2-2, with 8 bases matching TRBD2. Germline CDR1 reads MNHEY; CDR2 reads SVGAGI. The CDR3 has 14 amino acids. V lost 4 bases to trimming and J lost 5 bases; unmatched junction nucleotides: 3.

This chain links TRBV9 with TRBJ2-3; 8 bases agree with TRBD2. V lost 1 base, J lost 6 bases, and 13 bases stayed unmatched. The CDR3 runs 17 residues. Germline CDR1 SGDLS, CDR2 YYNGEE. The CDR3 region has the DNA TGTGCCAGCAGCGTATTTCTCAGCGGGAGCATTGTGGATACGCAGTATTTT. This codes for CASSVFLSGSIVDTQYF.

The gene calls are TRBV14 and TRBJ2-1; D unclear. CDR3 length equals 12 residues. The V end was cut by 2 bases, the J end by 5 bases, with 4 bases between. The germline CDR1 and CDR2 sequences are SGHDN and FVKESK. The CDR3 region is CASSQLHNEQFF. As DNA, the CDR3 is TGTGCCAGCAGCCAACTTCACAATGAGCAGTTCTTC.

The V gene is TRBV4-2, the J gene TRBJ2-7; no definite D call. The CDR3 runs 17 residues. Germline CDR1 is LGHNA and CDR2 is YNFKEQ. V lost 5 bases and J 0 bases, leaving 20 bases between the germline ends. The CDR3 sequence is CASSAPLPQNRSYEQYF. In nucleotides, the CDR3 is TGTGCCAGCAGCGCCCCCCTTCCCCAGAACCGCTCCTACGAGCAGTACTTC.

Only one count was recorded for this clone. The chain couples TRBV5-1 to TRBJ2-1; 7 nucleotides agree with TRBD2. Germline trimming cut 2 bases from V and 4 bases from J; bases unmatched to any gene: 6. This CDR3 spans 15 amino acids. Germline V gives CDR1 SGHRS, CDR2 YFSETQ. The CDR3 sequence is CASSFVGGMYNEQFF. The CDR3 bases are TGCGCCAGCAGCTTCGTGGGAGGGATGTACAATGAGCAGTTCTTC.

V is TRBV6-5 and J is TRBJ2-1, with D tentatively TRBD2 (6 bases). This CDR3 has 15 amino acids. The V end lost 2 bases, the J end lost 4 bases, and 12 bases lay between the germline ends. Germline V gene sequence: CDR1 MNHEY, CDR2 SVGAGI. Written as DNA, the CDR3 is TGTGCCAGCAGTTACAGTGGTAGCGGATACAATGAGCAGTTCTTC. This encodes CASSYSGSGYNEQFF.

This chain links TRBV28 with TRBJ1-2, with 8 bases fitting TRBD1. Looked up from germline, CDR1 is MDHEN and CDR2 is SYDVKM. This CDR3 spans 15 amino acids. J gave up 0 bases and V 6 bases, and 6 bases lay outside the gene matches. The CDR3 nucleotides are TGTGCCAGCAGGGCGGACAGGGCAGCTAACTATGGCTACACCTTC. This encodes CASRADRAANYGYTF.

The rearrangement joins TRBV7-6 to TRBJ1-2, with a weak D call TRBD1 (6 bases). V lost 2 bases, J lost 4 bases, and 20 bases lay in between. CDR1 and CDR2 (germline): SGHVS, FNYEAQ. The CDR3 is 17 amino acids. CDR3 sequence: CASSLNSVAGVGYGYTF. CDR3 bases: TGTGCCAGCAGCTTAAACTCAGTGGCAGGGGTGGGCTATGGCTACACCTTC.

The chain combines TRBV28 with TRBJ1-4; D may be TRBD1 (5 bases). The V gene lost 2 bases and the J gene lost 8 bases, with 12 bases spanning the gap. This CDR3 comprises 14 residues. Germline V gene sequence: CDR1 MDHEN, CDR2 SYDVKM. The CDR3 region has the DNA TGTGCCAGCAGTTTAGGGCAGGGTCGGGAAAAACTGTTTTTT. Translation gives CASSLGQGREKLFF.

V and J are TRBV28 and TRBJ2-1, with D unclear. The germline gives CDR1 MDHEN, CDR2 SYDVKM. V lost 2 bases and J 7 bases, leaving 3 bases between the germline ends. This CDR3 is 11 amino acids long. The CDR3 reads CASSLTNEQFF. CDR3 DNA sequence: TGTGCCAGCAGTTTAACTAATGAGCAGTTCTTC.

In DNA, the CDR3 is TGTGCCAGCAGCCAAGTGGGCGGGGGCGAAAACTACAATGAGCAGTTCTTC. This gives the protein CASSQVGGGENYNEQFF. V usage is TRBV4-2 and J usage is TRBJ2-1, with D perhaps matching TRBD2 (7 bases). Germline V gene data show CDR1 as LGHNA and CDR2 as YNFKEQ. This CDR3 contains 17 residues. Trimming left V 1 base short and J 3 bases short, with 16 bases between.

The V and J genes are TRBV9 and TRBJ2-2; 9 nucleotides agree with TRBD2. The CDR3 consists of 16 residues. In germline, CDR1 is SGDLS, CDR2 YYNGEE. The trim removed 5 bases at V and 1 base at J, leaving 6 bases unmatched. The DNA of the CDR3 is TGTGCCAGCAGATTAGCGGGAGAGGGGAACACCGGGGAGCTGTTTTTT. It encodes CASRLAGEGNTGELFF.